These 19 T cell receptor beta chains originate from one sample sequenced in a study of early T cells in non-severe SARS-CoV-2 infection. TCRdb analysed the 5' RACE reads with MiXCR anew, one entry per CDR3 protein. The sample holds almost 85,000 distinct CDR3 sequences, about 12% seen once. What was sequenced was whole blood. The receptors stem from an adult who was a healthcare worker with PCR-confirmed SARS-CoV-2 infection or an uninfected control (not recorded which).

This clonotype came up many times. The V call is TRBV7-9, the J call TRBJ1-5; D unresolved. V lost 5 bases and J 2 bases, leaving 13 bases between the germline ends. CDR1 and CDR2 from the germline V gene are SEHNR and FQNEAQ (reference sequence). The CDR3 consists of 15 residues. The CDR3: CASSPGGSGNQPQHF. The CDR3 bases are TGTGCCAGCAGCCCCGGAGGATCGGGCAATCAGCCCCAGCATTTT.

The rearrangement uses TRBV6-1 and TRBJ2-1; 8 bases map to TRBD2. The V gene's germline CDR1 is MNHNS and CDR2 SASEGT. The CDR3 spans 14 residues. J was trimmed by 4 bases and V by 9 bases; bases with no gene match: 8. The CDR3 spells CASSFSGGYNEQFF. CDR3 DNA sequence: TGTGCCAGTTCCTTCTCGGGAGGGTACAATGAGCAGTTCTTC.

This clonotype has at least ten counts. The rearrangement joins TRBV10-2 to TRBJ2-2; 7 bases agree with TRBD2. The CDR3 is 14 amino acids. Germline values: CDR1 WSHSY, CDR2 SAAADI. The trim removed 2 bases at V and 4 bases at J, leaving 1 base unmatched. The CDR3, as DNA: TGCGCCAGCAGTGAGGCGGGAGTCACCGGGGAGCTGTTTTTT. Its translation is CASSEAGVTGELFF.

At least ten counts were recorded for this clonotype. The V and J genes are TRBV29-1 and TRBJ1-3, with D possibly matching TRBD1 (5 bases). This CDR3 is 13 amino acids long. Per the germline V gene, CDR1 is SQVTM and CDR2 is ANQGSEA. Trimming took 4 bases from V and 1 from J, leaving 8 bases between them. CDR3 coding DNA: TGCAGCGTTGGCCAGGGTTCTGGAAACACCATATATTTT. Residues: CSVGQGSGNTIYF. Full variable domain (rest looked up from reference TRBV29-1 and TRBJ1-3): SAVISQKPSRDICQRGTSLTIQCQVDSQVTMMFWYRQQPGQSLTLIATANQGSEATYESGFVIDKFPISRPNLTFSTLTVSNMSPEDSSIYLCSVGQGSGNTIYFGEGSWLTVV.

This clonotype showed up many times. The chain uses TRBV12-3 or TRBV12-4 and TRBJ1-5; D is perhaps TRBD1 (5 bases). This CDR3 has 15 amino acids. V was cut by 7 bases and J by 2 bases, with 15 bases left in between. CDR3 nucleotides: TGTGCCAGCAACACTCGGGGGGGTGGCAATCAGCCCCAGCATTTT. It codes for CASNTRGGGNQPQHF.

This chain uses TRBV5-6 with TRBJ2-3; the D call may be TRBD1 or TRBD2 (5 bases each). Trimming left V 2 bases short and J 9 bases short, with 16 bases between. The CDR3 has 14 residues. CDR1 and CDR2 from the germline V gene are SGHDT and YYEEEE. The CDR3 region has the DNA TGTGCCAGCAGCTTCATCGGGGCCCCGGGCACGCAGTATTTT. Encoded protein: CASSFIGAPGTQYF.

The gene calls are TRBV29-1 and TRBJ2-1, with a tentative D call TRBD2 (5 bases). Trimming removed 3 bases from V and 1 base from J, with 7 bases in between. The V gene's germline CDR1 is SQVTM and CDR2 ANQGSEA. This CDR3 contains 13 residues. The CDR3 protein is CSVDRTSYNEQFF. In DNA form, the CDR3 reads TGCAGCGTTGACCGGACTTCCTACAATGAGCAGTTCTTC.

The sample holds many counts of this clonotype. The rearrangement uses TRBV18 and TRBJ2-5; D is unclear. Per the germline V gene, CDR1 is KGHSH and CDR2 is LQKENI. Trimming took off 5 bases at V and 5 bases at J, with 15 bases between the two ends. The CDR3 is 14 amino acids. CDR3 bases: TGTGCCAGCTCATCGACCGGAGAACGGGAGACCCAGTACTTC. Translating gives CASSSTGERETQYF.

This clonotype was observed a handful of times. The genes are TRBV29-1 and TRBJ2-1, with 14 bases matching TRBD2. J gave up 8 bases and V 6 bases, and 9 bases lay outside the gene matches. Germline CDR1 and CDR2: SQVTM and ANQGSEA. CDR3 size: 15 residues. The CDR3 DNA sequence: TGCAGCGTAAAGAGGACTAGCGGGAGGTCCGATGAGCAGTTCTTC. Amino acids: CSVKRTSGRSDEQFF.

This clonotype was recorded many times. The V gene is TRBV12-3 or TRBV12-4, the J gene TRBJ2-1; 13 bases match TRBD2. This CDR3 has 15 amino acids. V lost 6 bases to trimming and J lost 8 bases; unmatched junction nucleotides: 7. DNA of the CDR3: TGTGCCAGCAGGGACACTAGCGGGGGGGCCGATGAGCAGTTCTTC. It codes for CASRDTSGGADEQFF.

This clonotype was recorded a few times. The chain recombines TRBV6-5 with TRBJ1-6; the D is unclear. The CDR3 is 13 residues long. Trimming took off 7 bases at V and 6 bases at J, with 10 bases between the two ends. Germline assignment: CDR1 MNHEY and CDR2 SVGAGI. The CDR3 reads CASTKAGNSPLHF. As DNA, the CDR3 is TGTGCCAGCACCAAGGCCGGTAATTCACCCCTCCACTTT.

This clonotype turned up a few times. This chain uses TRBV7-9 with TRBJ2-1; D may correspond to TRBD1 or TRBD2 (5 bases each). The germline V gene encodes CDR1 SEHNR and CDR2 FQNEAQ (reference sequence). The CDR3 covers 15 residues. V was pared by 1 base and J by 6 bases, with 13 bases between. The CDR3 loop reads CASSLGGIEPNEQFF. The CDR3 DNA is TGTGCCAGCAGCTTAGGGGGGATTGAACCCAATGAGCAGTTCTTC.

The rearrangement links TRBV27 to TRBJ1-1, with TRBD1 matching 7 bases. This CDR3 is 17 amino acids long. CDR1 and CDR2 from the germline V gene are MNHEY and SMNVEV (reference sequence). Trimming cost V 2 bases and J 0 bases; bases outside gene matches: 9. The CDR3 loop reads CASSLIREQGMNTEAFF. DNA of the CDR3: TGTGCCAGCAGTTTAATTAGGGAACAGGGGATGAACACTGAAGCTTTCTTT.

This clonotype was seen a handful of times. The genes are TRBV7-2 and TRBJ2-1; the match to TRBD1 covers 7 bases. The trim removed 8 bases at V and 1 base at J, leaving 2 bases unmatched. This CDR3 spans 13 amino acids. Germline V gene sequence: CDR1 SGHTA, CDR2 FQGNSA. In nucleotides, the CDR3 is TGTGCCAGCGGCAGGGGGTCCTACAATGAGCAGTTCTTC. Amino acids: CASGRGSYNEQFF.

This clonotype has more than one count but fewer than ten. The chain carries TRBV28 and TRBJ2-5, with unresolved D. V lost 3 bases, J lost 0 bases, and 14 bases lay in between. Germline CDR1 reads MDHEN; CDR2 reads SYDVKM. This CDR3 comprises 16 residues. CDR3 bases: TGTGCCAGCAGTTTGGGATACATCGACCACCAAGAGACCCAGTACTTC. Protein sequence: CASSLGYIDHQETQYF.

There are many counts of this clonotype. The chain links TRBV28 to TRBJ2-7, with 9 positions matching TRBD1. V lost 5 bases, J lost 4 bases, and 9 bases stayed unmatched. CDR3 size: 15 residues. The germline V gene encodes CDR1 MDHEN and CDR2 SYDVKM. This CDR3 reads CASSAHRGRVYEQYF. CDR3 bases: TGTGCCAGCAGTGCCCACAGGGGGCGCGTTTACGAGCAGTACTTC.

This chain links TRBV5-4 with TRBJ1-2; no clear D gene. The V gene lost 0 bases and the J gene lost 4 bases, with 10 bases spanning the gap. CDR1 is SGHNT and CDR2 is YYREEE in the germline V gene (reference sequence). The CDR3 has 14 amino acids. The DNA of the CDR3 is TGTGCCAGCAGCTTGGATGAGACGGCCTATGGCTACACCTTC. Translation gives CASSLDETAYGYTF.

This clonotype has a count of ten or more. The chain employs TRBV6-6 and TRBJ1-3, with unresolved D. V was shortened by 2 bases and J by 0 bases, with 11 bases between the two germline ends. The CDR3 contains 16 residues. Per germline, CDR1 MNHNY and CDR2 SVGAGI (reference sequence). This CDR3 reads CASSYGKTLSGNTIYF. The CDR3 coding sequence is TGTGCCAGCAGTTACGGGAAAACTCTCTCTGGAAACACCATATATTTT.

This clonotype was recorded many times. The J gene is TRBJ1-6, the V gene TRBV30, with 9 bases that match TRBD1. Germline loops: CDR1 GTSNPN, CDR2 SVGIG (reference sequence). CDR3 size: 15 residues. Trimming cost V 1 base and J 7 bases; bases outside gene matches: 5. CDR3 sequence (DNA): TGTGCCTGGAGTGCCGGGACAGGGCGAAATTCACCCCTCCACTTT. The encoded protein is CAWSAGTGRNSPLHF.